This T cell receptor (beta chain) is from a study of T-cell reconstitution after alpha-beta-depleted transplantation in children. CDR3 length: 16 residues. In germline, CDR1 is MNHEY, CDR2 SVGEGT. The V gene lost 4 bases and the J gene lost 2 bases, with 18 bases spanning the gap. Unique molecular identifiers were built into the TCRbeta library. TCRdb fed the PCR reads into MiXCR, producing one record per CDR3 protein. The table lists around 530,000 distinct CDR3 sequences, 30% to 35% of them singletons. The rearrangement joins TRBV6-2 or TRBV6-3 to TRBJ2-7; D is unresolved. The starting material was PBMCs from the stem cell graft donor, obtained from the stem cell graft. The source is a human donor who donated a stem cell graft to a child with aplastic anemia. The CDR3 coding sequence is TGTGCCAGCAGTTCCCCAGGAGTACGTATCACCTACGAGCAGTACGTC. Translation gives CASSSPGVRITYEQYV.